One TCR beta chain is described in this entry. Some clones are missing from TCRdb's copy, which holds only in-frame ones; the method was immunoSEQ multiplex PCR. This repertoire shows under 250,000 clones, more than 75% found once; its top ten account for around 1.6%. This sample is drawn from a study of blood T cell repertoires in COVID-19. Germline CDR1 is LNHDA and CDR2 is SQIVND (reference sequence). This CDR3 is 15 amino acids long. Trimming took 3 bases from V and 5 from J, leaving 13 bases between them. The source material was peripheral blood. The rearrangement joins TRBV19 to TRBJ1-4; the D gene is possibly TRBD1 (5 bases). The receptor comes from a woman in her fifties or sixties who had recovered from COVID-19. The CDR3 DNA follows: TGTGCCAGTAGTATGGTGGCAGGGAACAATGAAAAACTGTTTTTT. This encodes CASSMVAGNNEKLFF.